Described below is a single TCR beta chain sequence and its context. Its antigen is not identified. The sample is drawn from a study of PD-1 blockade in classical Hodgkin lymphoma. Whole-study results and caveats: Exclusion removed patients who began nivolumab under 1 year after ASCT. Newly diagnosed patients reportedly trailed healthy donors in baseline TCR diversity. It was CD4+ TCR diversity, not CD8+, that rose significantly by C4D1. For complete responders, baseline diversity was comparable to that of newly diagnosed patients.

Following autologous stem cell transplantation, relapse occurred in every patient, and exposure to brentuximab vedotin varied. Deletions cut 5 bases from V and 5 bases from J, with 12 bases between. Germline V gene data show CDR1 as SGHTA and CDR2 as FQGNSA. This CDR3 comprises 13 residues. TCRdb's copy holds only in-frame clones and misses some; the assay was immunoSEQ multiplex PCR. The sample contains almost 100,000 clones, just under 95% of which appear only once. The sequence was obtained from a human donor with classical Hodgkin lymphoma. The specimen was peripheral blood mononuclear cells (PBMCs), collected at baseline. V and J are TRBV7-2 and TRBJ1-2; D is ambiguous. CDR3 residues: CASSPPRGYGYTF. The DNA for the CDR3 is TGTGCCAGCAGCCCCCCGCGGGGATATGGCTACACCTTC.